Listed below are T cell receptor beta chains from one sample, sequenced in a study of T-cell memory formation after mild COVID-19. One entry per CDR3 protein results from TCRdb running MiXCR on the 5' RACE reads. The sample includes 450,000 or so distinct CDR3 sequences, about 23% of them seen just once. Sequenced sample: PBMCs or a T cell subset sorted from them (not recorded which). The receptor source for this set is an adult woman who had mild COVID-19 (a few samples of this study predate the infection). Cell type and time point are not known. Both conserved end residues are part of each CDR3. D genes are given only for firm matches. The size of a clone is reported for some rows only, either as once, few or many, or as a class for expanded clones.

TRBV12-3/TRBV12-4	TRBJ2-3	few	-	CASSVGPGSNTQYF	TGTGCCAGCAGTGTAGGCCCGGGATCCAATACGCAGTATTTT
TRBV29-1	TRBJ1-1	many	-	CSVEKPSRSTEAFF	TGCAGCGTTGAAAAGCCGTCTCGATCTACTGAAGCTTTCTTT
TRBV20-1	TRBJ1-1	-	TRBD1	CSARMTGGQAFF	TGCAGTGCTAGAATGACAGGGGGCCAAGCTTTCTTT
TRBV7-9	TRBJ2-3	few	-	CASTRGGQGTDTQYF	TGTGCCAGCACCAGAGGGGGGCAGGGCACAGATACGCAGTATTTT
TRBV7-8	TRBJ2-7	once	-	CASSLLGGPYEQYF	TGTGCCAGCAGCTTATTGGGCGGTCCCTACGAGCAGTACTTC
TRBV6-5	TRBJ1-1	-	-	CASRLQENTEAFF	TGTGCCAGCAGGTTACAAGAGAACACTGAAGCTTTCTTT
TRBV12-3/TRBV12-4	TRBJ2-3	-	-	CASREVDTQYF	TGTGCCAGCAGAGAAGTGGATACGCAGTATTTT
TRBV5-1	TRBJ2-3	-	-	CASSGAVGTDTQYF	TGCGCCAGCAGCGGAGCAGTGGGCACAGATACGCAGTATTTT
TRBV2	TRBJ1-5	few	-	CASSDERQPQHF	TGTGCCAGCAGTGATGAGCGACAGCCCCAGCATTTT
TRBV3-1	TRBJ1-2	-	-	CASSRTPYGYTF	TGTGCCAGCAGTCGGACTCCGTATGGCTACACCTTC
TRBV5-1	TRBJ2-2	few	-	CASTDLRELFF	TGCGCCAGCACTGATTTGAGGGAGCTGTTTTTT
TRBV6-5	TRBJ2-7	-	TRBD1	CASSYSKGATYEQYF	TGTGCCAGCAGTTACTCGAAGGGGGCTACGTACGAGCAGTACTTC
TRBV3-1	TRBJ2-3	-	-	CASSQDLTSSADTQYF	TGTGCCAGCAGCCAAGATCTAACTTCGAGCGCAGATACGCAGTATTTT
TRBV20-1	TRBJ1-5	once	-	CSAIGHGSFNQPQHF	TGCAGTGCCATCGGTCATGGCAGCTTCAATCAGCCCCAGCATTTT
TRBV10-3	TRBJ2-5	few	TRBD1	CAISESTGQETQYF	TGTGCCATCAGTGAGTCGACAGGGCAAGAGACCCAGTACTTC
TRBV20-1	TRBJ2-1	-	TRBD2	CSARELAGLYNEQFF	TGCAGTGCTAGAGAGCTAGCGGGTCTCTACAATGAGCAGTTCTTC
TRBV4-3	TRBJ2-2	-	TRBD1	CASSRWDRGQGELFF	TGCGCCAGCAGCCGTTGGGACAGGGGACAGGGGGAGCTGTTTTTT
TRBV7-2	TRBJ2-1	few	TRBD2	CASSTPGIAGARSYNEQFF	TGTGCCAGCAGCACTCCCGGGATAGCGGGGGCCCGCTCCTACAATGAGCAGTTCTTC
TRBV5-1	TRBJ2-2	many	-	CASSNRLANTGELFF	TGCGCCAGCAGCAACCGACTAGCGAACACCGGGGAGCTGTTTTTT
TRBV7-9	TRBJ1-1	few	-	CASSRGFRATEAFF	TGTGCCAGCAGCCGAGGGTTTCGGGCCACTGAAGCTTTCTTT
TRBV2	TRBJ2-1	-	-	CASSSDSHEYNEQFF	TGTGCCAGCAGTTCAGACAGTCATGAGTACAATGAGCAGTTCTTC
TRBV29-1	TRBJ2-7	few	-	CSAAGSYEQYF	TGCAGCGCCGCCGGGAGCTACGAGCAGTACTTC
TRBV12-3/TRBV12-4	TRBJ2-2	few	-	CASMLSTKAGELFF	TGTGCCAGCATGCTGAGCACTAAGGCCGGGGAGCTGTTTTTT
TRBV4-2	TRBJ2-5	few	TRBD2	CASSLRLAGEETQYF	TGTGCCAGCAGCCTGCGACTAGCGGGAGAGGAGACCCAGTACTTC
TRBV6-2/TRBV6-3	TRBJ2-7	-	-	CASSYSPPREQYF	TGTGCCAGCAGTTATTCACCCCCTCGCGAGCAGTACTTC
TRBV12-3/TRBV12-4	TRBJ2-1	-	TRBD2	CASSSYGTSGGATYNEQFF	TGTGCCAGCAGTTCATATGGGACTAGCGGGGGGGCCACCTACAATGAGCAGTTCTTC
TRBV7-9	TRBJ2-7	many	TRBD2	CASSQPGGSGEQYF	TGTGCCAGCAGCCAACCCGGGGGGAGCGGCGAGCAGTACTTC
TRBV5-1	TRBJ2-7	-	-	CASSSGGGYYEQYF	TGCGCCAGCAGCTCTGGTGGCGGCTACTACGAGCAGTACTTC
TRBV11-2	TRBJ2-3	-	-	CASSLITYTDTQYF	TGTGCCAGCAGCTTAATAACCTACACAGATACGCAGTATTTT
TRBV10-3	TRBJ1-2	-	-	CAISARGMDGYTF	TGTGCCATCAGTGCCCGGGGGATGGATGGCTACACCTTC
TRBV4-3	TRBJ1-4	few	-	CASSQEEGVATNEKLFF	TGCGCCAGCAGCCAAGAAGAAGGGGTTGCAACTAATGAAAAACTGTTTTTT
TRBV5-1	TRBJ2-5	-	-	CASSTLLAIGETQYF	TGCGCCAGCAGCACCTTACTAGCAATAGGGGAGACCCAGTACTTC
TRBV29-1	TRBJ1-1	few	-	CSVEVQEVTEAFF	TGCAGCGTTGAAGTACAGGAGGTCACTGAAGCTTTCTTT
TRBV28	TRBJ2-5	many	TRBD1	CASSLLDGRPGGTQYF	TGTGCCAGCAGTTTATTGGATGGGCGCCCAGGGGGGACCCAGTACTTC
TRBV7-2	TRBJ2-1	-	TRBD2	CASRRSGTSGNEQFF	TGTGCCAGCAGGAGATCCGGGACTAGTGGCAATGAGCAGTTCTTC
TRBV9	TRBJ2-7	once	TRBD2	CASSVSETPGLAPNEQYF	TGTGCCAGCAGCGTCTCCGAGACGCCGGGACTAGCTCCCAACGAGCAGTACTTC
TRBV6-1	TRBJ2-5	few	TRBD2	CASTPVAGDQETQYF	TGTGCCAGCACGCCGGTCGCGGGGGATCAAGAGACCCAGTACTTC
TRBV15	TRBJ2-7	-	-	CATSGRDHYEQYF	TGTGCCACCAGCGGACGGGACCACTACGAGCAGTACTTC
TRBV12-3/TRBV12-4	TRBJ1-2	-	TRBD1	CASRYPGGRGYTF	TGTGCCAGCAGATACCCAGGGGGCCGGGGCTACACCTTC
TRBV29-1	TRBJ2-2	-	TRBD2	CSVRLANTGELFF	TGCAGCGTTCGACTAGCCAACACCGGGGAGCTGTTTTTT
TRBV24-1	TRBJ2-5	-	TRBD1	CATSEKGARETQYF	TGTGCCACCAGTGAAAAGGGGGCACGAGAGACCCAGTACTTC
TRBV20-1	TRBJ2-3	few	-	CSAINRGAGTDTQYF	TGCAGTGCTATAAACCGGGGGGCGGGCACAGATACGCAGTATTTT
TRBV19	TRBJ2-1	many	-	CASSIPPYNEQFF	TGTGCCAGTAGTATCCCACCCTACAATGAGCAGTTCTTC
TRBV4-1	TRBJ2-7	few	-	CASSQVSGYPYEQYF	TGCGCCAGCAGCCAAGTTTCGGGATACCCCTACGAGCAGTACTTC